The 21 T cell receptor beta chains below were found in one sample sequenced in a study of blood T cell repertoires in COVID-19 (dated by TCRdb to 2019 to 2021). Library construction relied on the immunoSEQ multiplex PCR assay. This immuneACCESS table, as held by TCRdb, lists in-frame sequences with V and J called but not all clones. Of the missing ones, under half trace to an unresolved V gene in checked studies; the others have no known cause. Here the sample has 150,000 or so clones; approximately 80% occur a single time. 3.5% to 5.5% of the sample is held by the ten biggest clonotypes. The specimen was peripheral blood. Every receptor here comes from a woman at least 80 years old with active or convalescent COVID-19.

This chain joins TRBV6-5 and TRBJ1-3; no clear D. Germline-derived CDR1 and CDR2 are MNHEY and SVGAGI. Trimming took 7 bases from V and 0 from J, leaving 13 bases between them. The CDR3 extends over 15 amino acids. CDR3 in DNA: TGTGCCAGCAAGACGTCGGGTCACTCTGGAAACACCATATATTTT. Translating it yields CASKTSGHSGNTIYF.

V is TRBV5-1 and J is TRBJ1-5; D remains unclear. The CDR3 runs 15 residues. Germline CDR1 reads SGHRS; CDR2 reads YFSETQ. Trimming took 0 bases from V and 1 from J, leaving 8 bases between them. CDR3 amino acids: CASSLEAGSNQPQHF. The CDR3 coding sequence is TGCGCCAGCAGCTTGGAAGCAGGAAGCAATCAGCCCCAGCATTTT.

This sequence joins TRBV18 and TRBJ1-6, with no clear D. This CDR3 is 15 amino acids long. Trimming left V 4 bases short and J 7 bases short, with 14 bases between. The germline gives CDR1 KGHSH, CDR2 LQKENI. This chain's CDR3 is CASSRNKKENSPLHF. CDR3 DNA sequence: TGTGCCAGCTCACGTAACAAGAAAGAAAATTCACCCCTCCACTTT.

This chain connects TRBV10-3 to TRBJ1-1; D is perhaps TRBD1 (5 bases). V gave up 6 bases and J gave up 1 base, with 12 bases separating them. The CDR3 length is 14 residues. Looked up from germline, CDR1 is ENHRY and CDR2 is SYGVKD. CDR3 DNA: TGTGCCATCAGACCAGAGACAGCGAACACTGAAGCTTTCTTT. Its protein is CAIRPETANTEAFF.

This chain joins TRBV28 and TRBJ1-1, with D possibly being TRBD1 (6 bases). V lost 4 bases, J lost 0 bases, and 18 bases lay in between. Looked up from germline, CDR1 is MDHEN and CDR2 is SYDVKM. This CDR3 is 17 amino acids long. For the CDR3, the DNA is TGTGCCAGCAGTTCCCCAGGGCAGGGGCGGATGAACACTGAAGCTTTCTTT. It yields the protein CASSSPGQGRMNTEAFF.

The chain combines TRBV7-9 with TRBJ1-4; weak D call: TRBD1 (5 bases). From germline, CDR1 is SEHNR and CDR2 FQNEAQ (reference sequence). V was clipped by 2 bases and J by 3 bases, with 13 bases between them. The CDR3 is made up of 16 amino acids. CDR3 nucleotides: TGTGCCAGCAGCTTATATTCAGACAGTCCTAATGAAAAACTGTTTTTT. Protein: CASSLYSDSPNEKLFF.

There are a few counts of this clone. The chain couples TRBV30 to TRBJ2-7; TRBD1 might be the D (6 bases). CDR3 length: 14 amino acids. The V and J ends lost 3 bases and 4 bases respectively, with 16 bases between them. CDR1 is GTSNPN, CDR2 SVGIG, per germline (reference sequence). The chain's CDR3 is CAWRPGHQPYEQYF. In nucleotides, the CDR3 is TGTGCCTGGAGGCCGGGACACCAACCTTACGAGCAGTACTTC.

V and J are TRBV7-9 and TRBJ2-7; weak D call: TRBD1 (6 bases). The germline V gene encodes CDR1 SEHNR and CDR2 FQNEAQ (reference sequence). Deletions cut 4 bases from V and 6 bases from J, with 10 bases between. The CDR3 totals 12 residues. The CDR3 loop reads CASSSTGFEQYF. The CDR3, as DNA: TGTGCCAGCAGCTCAACAGGGTTCGAGCAGTACTTC.

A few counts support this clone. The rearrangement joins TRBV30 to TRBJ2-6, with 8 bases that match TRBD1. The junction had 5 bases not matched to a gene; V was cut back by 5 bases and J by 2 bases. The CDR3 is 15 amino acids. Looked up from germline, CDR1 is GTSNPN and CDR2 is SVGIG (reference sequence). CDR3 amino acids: CAWVPGGAGANVLTF. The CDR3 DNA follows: TGTGCCTGGGTTCCAGGGGGCGCTGGGGCCAACGTCCTGACTTTC.

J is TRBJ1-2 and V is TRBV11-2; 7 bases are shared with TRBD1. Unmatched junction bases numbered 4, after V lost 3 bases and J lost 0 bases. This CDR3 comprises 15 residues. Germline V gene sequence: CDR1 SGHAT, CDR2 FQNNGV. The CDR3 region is CASSLGTATNYGYTF. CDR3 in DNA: TGTGCCAGCAGCTTGGGGACAGCAACTAACTATGGCTACACCTTC.

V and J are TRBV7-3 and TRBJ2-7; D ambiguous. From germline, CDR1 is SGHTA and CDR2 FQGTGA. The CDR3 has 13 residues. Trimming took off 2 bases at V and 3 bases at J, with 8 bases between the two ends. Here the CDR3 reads CASSLGLNYEQYF. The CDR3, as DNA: TGTGCCAGCAGCTTAGGCCTTAACTACGAGCAGTACTTC.

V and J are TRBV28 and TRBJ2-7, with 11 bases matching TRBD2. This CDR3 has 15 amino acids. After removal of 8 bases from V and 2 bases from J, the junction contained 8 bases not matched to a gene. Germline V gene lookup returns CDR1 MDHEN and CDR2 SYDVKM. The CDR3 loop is CASRTGTSGTYEQYF. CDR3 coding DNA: TGTGCCAGCCGAACCGGGACTAGCGGAACCTACGAGCAGTACTTC. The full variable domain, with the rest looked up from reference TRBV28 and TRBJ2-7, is DVKVTQSSRYLVKRTGEKVFLECVQDMDHENMFWYRQDPGLGLRLIYFSYDVKMKEKGDIPEGYSVSREKKERFSLILESASTNQTSMYLCASRTGTSGTYEQYFGPGTRLTVT.

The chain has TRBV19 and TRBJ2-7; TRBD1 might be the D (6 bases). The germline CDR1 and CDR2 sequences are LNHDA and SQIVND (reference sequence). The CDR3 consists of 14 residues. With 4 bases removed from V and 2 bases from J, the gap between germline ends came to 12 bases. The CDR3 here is CASSKTGTTYEQYF. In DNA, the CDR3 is TGTGCCAGTAGTAAAACCGGGACAACCTACGAGCAGTACTTC.

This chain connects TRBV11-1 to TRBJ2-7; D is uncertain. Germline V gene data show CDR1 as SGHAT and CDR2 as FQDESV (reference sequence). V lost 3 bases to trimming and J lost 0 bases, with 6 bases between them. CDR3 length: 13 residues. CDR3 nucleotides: TGTGCCAGCAGCTTGTCGGTCTCCTACGAGCAGTACTTC. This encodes CASSLSVSYEQYF.

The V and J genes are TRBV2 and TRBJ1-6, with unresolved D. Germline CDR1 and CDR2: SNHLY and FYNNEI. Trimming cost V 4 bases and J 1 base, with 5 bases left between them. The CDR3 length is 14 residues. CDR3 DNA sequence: TGTGCCAGCAGTGCGGGGTCCTATAATTCACCCCTCCACTTT. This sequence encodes CASSAGSYNSPLHF.

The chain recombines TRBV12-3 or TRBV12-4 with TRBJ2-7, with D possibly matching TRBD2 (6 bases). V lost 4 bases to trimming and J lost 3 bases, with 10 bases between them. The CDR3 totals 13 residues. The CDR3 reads CASSSGGIYEQYF. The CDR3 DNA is TGTGCCAGCAGTTCCGGGGGAATCTACGAGCAGTACTTC.

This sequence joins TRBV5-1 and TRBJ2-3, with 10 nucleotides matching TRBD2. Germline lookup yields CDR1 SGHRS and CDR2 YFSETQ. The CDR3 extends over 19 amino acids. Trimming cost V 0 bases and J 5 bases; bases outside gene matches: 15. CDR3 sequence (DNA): TGCGCCAGCAGCTTGGAAACAAGCGGGGGGGCCGTCGGTATAGATACGCAGTATTTT. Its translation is CASSLETSGGAVGIDTQYF. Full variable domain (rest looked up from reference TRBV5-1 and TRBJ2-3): KAGVTQTPRYLIKTRGQQVTLSCSPISGHRSVSWYQQTPGQGLQFLFEYFSETQRNKGNFPGRFSGRQFSNSRSEMNVSTLELGDSALYLCASSLETSGGAVGIDTQYFGPGTRLTVL.

CDR3 bases: TGTGCCAGCAGTTCTCATTCAAGCACTTTCCACTTT. Amino acid sequence: CASSSHSSTFHF. The V and J genes are TRBV28 and TRBJ1-6; no firm D call. CDR3 length: 12 residues. Trimming took off 4 bases at V and 17 bases at J, with 15 bases between the two ends. The germline V gene encodes CDR1 MDHEN and CDR2 SYDVKM.

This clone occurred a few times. The CDR3 sequence is CASSLYREGRTQYF. The CDR3 DNA follows: TGTGCCAGCAGCCTTTACAGGGAGGGGCGGACCCAGTACTTC. The chain links TRBV7-8 to TRBJ2-5; weak D call: TRBD2 (7 bases). This CDR3 region has 14 residues. V lost 5 bases and J 7 bases, leaving 17 bases between the germline ends. The V gene's germline CDR1 is SGHVS and CDR2 FQNEAQ.

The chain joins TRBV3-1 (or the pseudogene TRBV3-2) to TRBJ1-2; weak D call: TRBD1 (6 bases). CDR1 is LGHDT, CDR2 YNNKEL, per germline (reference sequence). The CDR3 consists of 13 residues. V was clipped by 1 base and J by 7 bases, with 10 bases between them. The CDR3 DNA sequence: TGTGCCAGCAGCCAAGGAAGAGGGGGTGGCTACACCTTC. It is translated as CASSQGRGGGYTF.

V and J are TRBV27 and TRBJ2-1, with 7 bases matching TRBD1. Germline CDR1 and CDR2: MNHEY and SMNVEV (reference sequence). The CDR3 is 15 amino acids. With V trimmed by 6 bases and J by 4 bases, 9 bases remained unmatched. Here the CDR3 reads CASRAPGQKYNEQFF. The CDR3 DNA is TGTGCCAGCAGAGCTCCGGGACAGAAATACAATGAGCAGTTCTTC.